The entry below gives a single T cell receptor (beta chain) sequence along with its context. Its antigen is currently unknown. With a much larger clone just one base away, this may be a read error. The data are from a study of glioma-infiltrating T cells. Study-level findings and limits: Tissue and blood shared very few CDR3 sequences. Above-expected tissue-blood divergence occurred in all gliomas, most in low-grade ones.

With V trimmed by 6 bases and J by 5 bases, 9 bases remained unmatched. This CDR3 has 14 residues. The iRepertoire nested amplicon-rescue multiplex PCR amplified TCR alpha and beta CDR3s from RNA. One-step reverse transcription and amplification started from about 100-400 ng of tissue mRNA or PBMC total RNA. TCRdb analysed the multiplex PCR reads with MiXCR anew, one entry per CDR3 protein. The table lists approximately 45,000 distinct CDR3 sequences, more than 20% of them singletons. This TCR was sampled from a human donor with low-grade glioma or glioblastoma, undergoing nonglioma brain surgery, or in good health (not recorded which). V and J are TRBV12-3 or TRBV12-4 and TRBJ1-2; TRBD1 matches at 7 bases. The sequenced sample consisted of glioma tissue, nonneoplastic brain tissue, or PBMCs (not recorded which). Written as DNA, the CDR3 is TGTGCCAGCAGCTTCTCGGACAGGCTATATGGCTACACCTTC. Translation gives CASSFSDRLYGYTF.